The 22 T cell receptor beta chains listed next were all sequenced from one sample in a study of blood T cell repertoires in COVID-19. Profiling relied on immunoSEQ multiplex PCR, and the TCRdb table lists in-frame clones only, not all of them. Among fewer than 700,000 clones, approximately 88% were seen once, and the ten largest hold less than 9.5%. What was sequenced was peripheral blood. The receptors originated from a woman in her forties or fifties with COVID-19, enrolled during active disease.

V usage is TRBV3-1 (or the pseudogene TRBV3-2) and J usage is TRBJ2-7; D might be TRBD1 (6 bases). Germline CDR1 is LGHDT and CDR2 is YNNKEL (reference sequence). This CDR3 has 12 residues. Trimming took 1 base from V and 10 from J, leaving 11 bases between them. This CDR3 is CASSQVQGLQYF. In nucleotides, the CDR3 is TGTGCCAGCAGCCAAGTACAGGGCTTACAGTACTTC.

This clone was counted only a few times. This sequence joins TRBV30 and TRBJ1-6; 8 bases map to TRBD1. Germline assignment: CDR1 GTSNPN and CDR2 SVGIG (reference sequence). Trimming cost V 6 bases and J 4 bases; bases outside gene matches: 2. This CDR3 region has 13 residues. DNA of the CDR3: TGTGCCTGTCGGGACAGGTATAATTCACCCCTCCACTTT. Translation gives CACRDRYNSPLHF.

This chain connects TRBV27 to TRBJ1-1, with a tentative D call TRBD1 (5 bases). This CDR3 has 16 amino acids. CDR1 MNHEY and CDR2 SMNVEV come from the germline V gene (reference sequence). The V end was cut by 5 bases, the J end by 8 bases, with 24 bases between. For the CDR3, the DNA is TGTGCCAGCAGTGCGGGACGCCCAGTTGAGGCGAGGGAAGCTTTCTTT. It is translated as CASSAGRPVEAREAFF.

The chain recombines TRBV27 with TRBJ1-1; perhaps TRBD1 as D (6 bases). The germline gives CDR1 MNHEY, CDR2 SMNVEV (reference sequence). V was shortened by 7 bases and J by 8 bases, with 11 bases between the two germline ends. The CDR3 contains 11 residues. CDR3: CASTYGQEAFF. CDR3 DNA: TGTGCCAGCACCTATGGACAGGAAGCTTTCTTT.

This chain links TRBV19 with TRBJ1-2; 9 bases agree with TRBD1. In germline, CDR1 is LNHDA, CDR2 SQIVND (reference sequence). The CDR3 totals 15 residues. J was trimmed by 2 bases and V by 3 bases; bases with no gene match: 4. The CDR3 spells CASSMGTGRNYGYTF. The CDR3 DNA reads TGTGCCAGTAGTATGGGGACAGGGCGAAACTATGGCTACACCTTC.

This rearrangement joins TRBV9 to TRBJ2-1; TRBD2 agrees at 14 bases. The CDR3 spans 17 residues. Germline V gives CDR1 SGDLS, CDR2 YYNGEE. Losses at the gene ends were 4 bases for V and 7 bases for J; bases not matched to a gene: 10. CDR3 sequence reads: CASSPRTSGGTRNEQFF. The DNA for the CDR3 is TGTGCCAGCAGCCCACGGACTAGCGGGGGGACGCGAAATGAGCAGTTCTTC.

CDR3 nucleotides: TGCGCCAGCCAAACCCAAGCGGGGGCATACAATGAGCAGTTCTTC. Its protein is CASQTQAGAYNEQFF. The V and J genes are TRBV5-1 and TRBJ2-1; 8 bases match TRBD2. This CDR3 has 15 residues. Per germline, CDR1 SGHRS and CDR2 YFSETQ. The V gene end was trimmed by 7 bases and the J gene end by 4 bases; junction bases not matched to a gene: 10.

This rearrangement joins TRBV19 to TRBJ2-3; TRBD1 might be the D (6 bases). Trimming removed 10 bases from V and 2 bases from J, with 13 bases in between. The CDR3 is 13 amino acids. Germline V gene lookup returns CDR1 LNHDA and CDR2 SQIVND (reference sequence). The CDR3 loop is CATADRFTDTQYF. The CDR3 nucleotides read TGTGCCACTGCGGACAGATTCACAGATACGCAGTATTTT.

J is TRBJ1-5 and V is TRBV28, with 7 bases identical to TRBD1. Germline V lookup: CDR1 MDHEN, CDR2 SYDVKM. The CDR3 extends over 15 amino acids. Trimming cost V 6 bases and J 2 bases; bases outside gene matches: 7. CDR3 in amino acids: CASRSTGAGNQPQHF. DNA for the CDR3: TGTGCCAGCAGGTCCACAGGGGCGGGCAATCAGCCCCAGCATTTT.

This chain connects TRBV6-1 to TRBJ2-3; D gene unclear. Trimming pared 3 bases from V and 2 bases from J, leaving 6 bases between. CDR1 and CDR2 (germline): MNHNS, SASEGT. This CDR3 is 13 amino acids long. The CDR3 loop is CASSDQFTDTQYF. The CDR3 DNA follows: TGTGCCAGCAGTGATCAGTTCACAGATACGCAGTATTTT.

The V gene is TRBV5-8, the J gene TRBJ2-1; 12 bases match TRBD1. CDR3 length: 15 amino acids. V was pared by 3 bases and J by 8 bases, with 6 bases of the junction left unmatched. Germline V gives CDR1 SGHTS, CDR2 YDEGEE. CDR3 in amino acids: CASSSGQGAGDEQFF. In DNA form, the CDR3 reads TGTGCCAGCAGCTCGGGACAGGGGGCAGGGGATGAGCAGTTCTTC.

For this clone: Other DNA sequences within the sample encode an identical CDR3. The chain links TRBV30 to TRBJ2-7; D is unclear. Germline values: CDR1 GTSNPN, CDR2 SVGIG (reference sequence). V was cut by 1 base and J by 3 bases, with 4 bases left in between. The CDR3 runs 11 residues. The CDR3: CAWSDSYEQYF. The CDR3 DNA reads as TGTGCCTGGAGTGACAGCTACGAGCAGTACTTC. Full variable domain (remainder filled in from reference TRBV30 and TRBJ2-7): SQTIHQWPATLVQPVGSPLSLECTVEGTSNPNLYWYRQAAGRGLQLLFYSVGIGQISSEVPQNLSASRPQDRQFILSSKKLLLSDSGFYLCAWSDSYEQYFGPGTRLTVT.

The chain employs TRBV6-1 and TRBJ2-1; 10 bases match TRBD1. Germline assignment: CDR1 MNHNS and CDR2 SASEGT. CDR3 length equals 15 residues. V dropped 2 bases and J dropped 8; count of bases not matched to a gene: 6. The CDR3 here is CASSEWDRGSDEQFF. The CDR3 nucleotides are TGTGCCAGCAGTGAATGGGACAGGGGATCTGATGAGCAGTTCTTC.

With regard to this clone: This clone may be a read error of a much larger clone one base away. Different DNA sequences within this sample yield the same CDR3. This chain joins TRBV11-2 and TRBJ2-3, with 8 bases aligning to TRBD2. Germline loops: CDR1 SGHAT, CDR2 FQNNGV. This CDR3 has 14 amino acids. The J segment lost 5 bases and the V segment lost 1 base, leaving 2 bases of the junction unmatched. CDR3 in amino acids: CASSLAGGRDTQYF. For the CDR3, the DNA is TGTGCCAGCAGCTTAGCGGGGGGGCGAGATACGCAGTATTTT.

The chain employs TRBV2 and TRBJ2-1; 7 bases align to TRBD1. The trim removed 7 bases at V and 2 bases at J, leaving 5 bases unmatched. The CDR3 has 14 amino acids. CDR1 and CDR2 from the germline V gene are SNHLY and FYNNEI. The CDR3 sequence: CASKPGGTYNEQFF. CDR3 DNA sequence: TGTGCCAGCAAACCAGGGGGAACCTACAATGAGCAGTTCTTC.

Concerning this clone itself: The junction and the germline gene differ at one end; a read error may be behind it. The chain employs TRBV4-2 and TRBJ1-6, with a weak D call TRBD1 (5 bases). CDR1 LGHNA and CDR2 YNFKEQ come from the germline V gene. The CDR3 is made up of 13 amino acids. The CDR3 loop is CASSEEGQGPLHF. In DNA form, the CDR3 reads TGTGCCAGCAGCGAAGAGGGCCAGGGTCCCCTCCACTTT.

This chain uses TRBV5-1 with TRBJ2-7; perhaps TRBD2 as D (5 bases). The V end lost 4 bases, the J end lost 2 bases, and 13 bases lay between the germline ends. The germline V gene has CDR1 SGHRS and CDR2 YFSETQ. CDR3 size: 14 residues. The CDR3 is CASSAEPGTYEQYF. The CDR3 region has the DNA TGCGCCAGCAGCGCAGAACCCGGGACCTACGAGCAGTACTTC.

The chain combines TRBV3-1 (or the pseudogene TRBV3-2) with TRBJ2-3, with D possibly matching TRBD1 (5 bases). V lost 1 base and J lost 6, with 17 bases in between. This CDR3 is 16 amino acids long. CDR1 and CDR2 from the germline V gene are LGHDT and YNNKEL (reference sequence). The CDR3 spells CASSQVGQAPGDTQYF. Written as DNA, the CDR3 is TGTGCCAGCAGCCAAGTGGGGCAGGCCCCTGGCGATACGCAGTATTTT.

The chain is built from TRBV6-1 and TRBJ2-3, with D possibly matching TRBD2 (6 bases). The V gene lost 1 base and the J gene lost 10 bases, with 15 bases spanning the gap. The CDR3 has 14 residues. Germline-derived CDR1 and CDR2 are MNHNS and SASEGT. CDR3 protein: CASSEGGGELPQYF. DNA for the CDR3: TGTGCCAGCAGTGAAGGAGGCGGGGAACTTCCGCAGTATTTT.

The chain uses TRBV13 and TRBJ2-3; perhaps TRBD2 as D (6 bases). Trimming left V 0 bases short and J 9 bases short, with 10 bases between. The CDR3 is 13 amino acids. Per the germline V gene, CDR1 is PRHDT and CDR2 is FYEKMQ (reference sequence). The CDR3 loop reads CASSLGPEGTQYF. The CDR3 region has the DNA TGTGCCAGCAGCTTAGGCCCGGAGGGAACGCAGTATTTT.

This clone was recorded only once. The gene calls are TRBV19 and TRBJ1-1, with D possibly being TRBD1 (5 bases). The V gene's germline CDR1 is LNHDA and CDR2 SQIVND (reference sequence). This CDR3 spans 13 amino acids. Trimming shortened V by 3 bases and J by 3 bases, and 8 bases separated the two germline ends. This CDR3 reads CASSIRVHTEAFF. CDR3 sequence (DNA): TGTGCCAGTAGTATCAGGGTTCACACTGAAGCTTTCTTT.

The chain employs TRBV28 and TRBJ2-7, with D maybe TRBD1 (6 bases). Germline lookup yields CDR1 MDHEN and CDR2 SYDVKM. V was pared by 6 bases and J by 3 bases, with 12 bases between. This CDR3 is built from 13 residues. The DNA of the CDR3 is TGTGCCAGCAGCTCCGACAGGAACTACGAGCAGTACTTC. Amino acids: CASSSDRNYEQYF. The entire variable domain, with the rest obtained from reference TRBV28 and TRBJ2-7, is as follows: DVKVTQSSRYLVKRTGEKVFLECVQDMDHENMFWYRQDPGLGLRLIYFSYDVKMKEKGDIPEGYSVSREKKERFSLILESASTNQTSMYLCASSSDRNYEQYFGPGTRLTVT.